Listed here are 10 T cell receptor beta chains from one sample, sequenced in a study of CD4 T cells in relation to SARS-CoV-2 and coronaviruses. These receptors' antigens are unknown. Profiled with immunoSEQ multiplex PCR; TCRdb holds only in-frame clones, not every one. The sample lists over 20,000 clones, more than 60% occurring once. The unexposed donors gave CD4+ T cells in about 2010-2019, prior to COVID-19. Isolation of CD4+ T cells took place after 10 days in culture. Sequenced material: CD4+ T cells from PBMCs, cultured in vitro. The receptors were gathered from a human donor in good health.

The chain uses TRBV21-1 and TRBJ2-3. TRBV21-1 is a listed pseudogene. The CDR3 runs 18 residues. The CDR3 region is CASSKCMPPRRTTDTQYF. The CDR3 DNA follows: TGTGCCAGCAGCAAATGCATGCCCCCAAGACGCACCACAGATACGCAGTATTTT.

The chain is built from TRBV2 and TRBJ1-1, with D unclear. Trimming removed 1 base from V and 1 base from J, with 4 bases in between. The CDR3 consists of 13 residues. CDR1 SNHLY and CDR2 FYNNEI come from the germline V gene. The CDR3 reads CASSEGENTEAFF. The CDR3 DNA is TGTGCCAGCAGTGAAGGTGAGAACACTGAAGCTTTCTTT.

The sample holds one count of this clone. The rearrangement links TRBV14 to TRBJ2-1; 8 bases align to TRBD2. V was clipped by 4 bases and J by 0 bases; unmatched bases: 11. There are 18 residues in the CDR3. Germline CDR1 is SGHDN and CDR2 is FVKESK. The CDR3 sequence: CASSPRVLAGSSYNEQFF. DNA of the CDR3: TGTGCCAGCAGCCCCCGGGTCCTAGCGGGTAGCTCCTACAATGAGCAGTTCTTC. The full variable domain, completed using reference TRBV14 and TRBJ2-1, is EAGVTQFPSHSVIEKGQTVTLRCDPISGHDNLYWYRRVMGKEIKFLLHFVKESKQDESGMPNNRFLAERTGGTYSTLKVQPAELEDSGVYFCASSPRVLAGSSYNEQFFGPGTRLTVL.

V gene TRBV12-5 combines with J gene TRBJ2-2; D perhaps matches TRBD2 (6 bases). The CDR3 has 13 amino acids. Germline loops: CDR1 LGHNT, CDR2 FRNRAP. Trimming shortened V by 8 bases and J by 1 base, and 8 bases separated the two germline ends. CDR3 bases: TGTGCTAGTAAGGGACTGAACACCGGGGAGCTGTTTTTT. Protein sequence: CASKGLNTGELFF.

CDR3 loop: CASSSTDNTEAFF. DNA of the CDR3: TGTGCCAGCAGTAGCACAGATAACACTGAAGCTTTCTTT. The rearrangement joins TRBV25-1 to TRBJ1-1; D not resolved. The CDR3 runs 13 residues. Trimming took off 5 bases at V and 2 bases at J, with 9 bases between the two ends. The germline V gene has CDR1 MGHDK and CDR2 SYGVNS.

The CDR3: CASRSNRNTEAFF. For the CDR3, the DNA is TGTGCCAGCCGCTCAAATCGAAATACTGAAGCTTTCTTT. The gene calls are TRBV6-5 and TRBJ1-1, with no clear D. Germline lookup yields CDR1 MNHEY and CDR2 SVGAGI. V was shortened by 8 bases and J by 5 bases, with 15 bases between the two germline ends. The CDR3 sequence is 13 residues long.

This sequence joins TRBV12-3 or TRBV12-4 and TRBJ1-1, with TRBD1 as a possible D gene (5 bases). CDR3 length equals 13 residues. Trimming stripped 6 bases from V and 0 bases from J, with 8 bases between. The CDR3 sequence is CASSDSMNTEAFF. The DNA for the CDR3 is TGTGCCAGCAGCGACAGCATGAACACTGAAGCTTTCTTT.

The V gene is TRBV12-3 or TRBV12-4, the J gene TRBJ1-3; D is perhaps TRBD1 (5 bases). V was cut by 7 bases and J by 1 base, with 5 bases left in between. This CDR3 is built from 12 residues. This CDR3 is CASTGSGNTIYF. CDR3 coding DNA: TGTGCCAGCACAGGGTCTGGAAACACCATATATTTT.

This CDR3 is CASSENGRGGTEAFF. The CDR3 DNA sequence: TGCGCCAGCAGCGAAAATGGACGGGGCGGCACTGAAGCTTTCTTT. V gene TRBV5-1 combines with J gene TRBJ1-1; perhaps TRBD1 as D (5 bases). V lost 4 bases and J 4 bases, leaving 17 bases between the germline ends. Germline CDR1 SGHRS, CDR2 YFSETQ. The CDR3 covers 15 residues.

The rearrangement links TRBV5-4 to TRBJ2-1, with TRBD1 matching over 9 bases. V trimming: 0 bases; J trimming: 9 bases; junction bases outside the gene matches: 10. CDR1 and CDR2 (germline): SGHNT, YYREEE (reference sequence). The CDR3 sequence is 16 residues long. The CDR3 loop reads CASSLDLQGAIGEQFF. CDR3 coding DNA: TGTGCCAGCAGCTTGGATCTACAGGGGGCGATTGGTGAGCAGTTCTTC.